A selection of T cell receptor beta chains follows, all from one sample in a study of shared T cell receptors in the human thymus. Profiled with immunoSEQ multiplex PCR; TCRdb holds only in-frame clones, not every one. The sample holds roughly 660,000 clones, 88% seen once. These data also featured in a second study, about human thymus T cells.

Sequenced material: thymocytes. These receptors were collected from a boy under three years old with a congenital heart defect. The CDR3 runs from the conserved cysteine through the conserved F or W. The order of the fields is D gene, J gene, V gene, clone size, CDR3 protein, CDR3 DNA. D genes are given only for firm matches. Clone size, where shown, is once, few, many, or a class for clones that have expanded.

>NA|TRBJ2-3|TRBV7-9|NA
CASSPPLDTDTQYF
TGTGCCAGCAGCCCCCCACTCGACACAGATACGCAGTATTTT
>NA|TRBJ2-4|TRBV5-1|NA
CASSRGRLVGNLHAKNIQYF
TGCGCCAGCAGCCGCGGCCGGTTGGTGGGTAACCTACATGCCAAAAACATTCAGTACTTC
>TRBD2|TRBJ2-3|TRBV7-6|NA
CASSLAPGPAGDTQYF
TGTGCCAGCAGCTTAGCGCCGGGACCAGCGGGGGATACGCAGTATTTT
>TRBD2|TRBJ2-1|TRBV5-1|NA
CASSLSGRGEQFF
TGCGCCAGCAGCTTGAGCGGGAGGGGTGAGCAGTTCTTC
>NA|TRBJ1-5|TRBV4-2|NA
CASSQGTFRTVPHSNQPQHF
TGTGCCAGCAGCCAGGGGACCTTTAGGACAGTTCCCCATAGCAATCAGCCCCAGCATTTT
>TRBD2|TRBJ2-7|TRBV4-3|NA
CASSPNRLAGVSQQYF
TGCGCCAGCAGCCCCAACCGACTAGCGGGAGTGAGTCAGCAGTACTTC
>TRBD1|TRBJ2-3|TRBV27|once
CASSLGGTGSDTQYF
TGTGCCAGCAGTCTAGGCGGGACAGGGTCAGATACGCAGTATTTT
>TRBD2|TRBJ2-2|TRBV7-2|few
CASSSSRRVAGADGELFF
TGTGCCAGCAGCTCCAGTCGGAGAGTAGCGGGAGCGGACGGGGAGCTGTTTTTT
>NA|TRBJ2-1|TRBV6-5|NA
CASAPPSVYNEQFF
TGTGCCAGCGCACCCCCATCGGTATACAATGAGCAGTTCTTC
>TRBD1|TRBJ1-6|TRBV2|NA
CAIGTVNSPLHF
TGTGCCATCGGGACAGTTAATTCACCCCTCCACTTT
>NA|TRBJ2-1|TRBV1|NA
CPTQRDCTYNEQFF
TGCCCGACCCAGCGGGACTGCACCTACAATGAGCAGTTCTTC
>TRBD1|TRBJ2-7|TRBV11-2|NA
CASSLGGRQGANKYEQYF
TGTGCCAGCAGCTTAGGGGGAAGGCAGGGGGCGAATAAGTACGAGCAGTACTTC
>NA|TRBJ2-7|TRBV11-2|NA
CASSLSGHF
TGTGCCAGCAGCTTAAGTGGCCACTTC
>NA|TRBJ2-1|TRBV6-1|NA
CASSEALLVVTRLNEQFF
TGTGCCAGCAGTGAAGCGCTTCTGGTTGTGACTCGTCTCAATGAGCAGTTCTTC
>NA|TRBJ1-4|TRBV6-1|NA
CASSPVQRTNEKLFF
TGTGCCAGCAGCCCCGTGCAGCGGACTAATGAAAAACTGTTTTTT
>NA|TRBJ1-5|TRBV6-6|NA
CASGLVQGRSNQPQHF
TGTGCCAGCGGATTAGTCCAGGGGCGTAGCAATCAGCCCCAGCATTTT
>NA|TRBJ2-3|TRBV21-1|NA
CASSKPLAQREFRDTQYF
TGTGCCAGCAGCAAACCCCTGGCTCAGCGGGAGTTCAGAGATACGCAGTATTTT
>TRBD1|TRBJ2-7|TRBV14|NA
CASSPRQGARYEQYF
TGTGCCAGCAGCCCTCGACAGGGGGCAAGGTACGAGCAGTACTTC
>TRBD2|TRBJ2-3|TRBV28|NA
CASSTPTSGRITDTQYF
TGTGCCAGCAGCACCCCTACTAGCGGGAGAATAACAGATACGCAGTATTTT
>TRBD1|TRBJ1-2|TRBV5-4|NA
CASSLRQGALASDF
TGTGCCAGCAGCTTGCGACAGGGAGCGCTCGCTTCCGACTTC
>NA|TRBJ2-7|TRBV11-2|NA
CASSRSSARTYEQYF
TGTGCCAGCAGCCGATCTAGCGCGAGGACCTACGAGCAGTACTTC
>TRBD1|TRBJ1-3|TRBV6-1|NA
CASSDRQGPIYF
TGTGCCAGCAGTGACCGACAGGGACCCATATATTTT
>NA|TRBJ2-7|TRBV30|NA
CAWSDRQSYEQYF
TGTGCCTGGAGTGACCGACAGTCCTACGAGCAGTACTTC
>NA|TRBJ2-5|TRBV29-1|NA
CSVEESRASPKETQYF
TGCAGCGTTGAAGAGTCACGAGCTAGCCCCAAGGAGACCCAGTACTTC
>NA|TRBJ2-7|TRBV23-1|NA
CASRGQGNSYEQYF
TGCGCCAGCAGAGGGCAGGGTAATTCCTACGAGCAGTACTTC
>NA|TRBJ2-7|TRBV6-1|NA
CASSELLFSSYEQYF
TGTGCCAGCAGTGAGTTGTTATTTAGCTCCTACGAGCAGTACTTC
>NA|TRBJ2-1|TRBV10-1|NA
CASSESRGSGYNEQFF
TGCGCCAGCAGTGAGTCACGAGGGAGCGGCTACAATGAGCAGTTCTTC
>NA|TRBJ2-1|TRBV7-2|NA
CASSKTANEQFF
TGTGCCAGCAGCAAGACAGCCAATGAGCAGTTCTTC
>NA|TRBJ2-3|TRBV6-1|NA
CASSEVTRGAAQYF
TGTGCCAGCAGTGAAGTCACCCGGGGAGCTGCGCAGTATTTT
>NA|TRBJ2-1|TRBV30|NA
CAWSDPGHYYNEQFF
TGTGCCTGGAGTGACCCGGGACACTACTACAATGAGCAGTTCTTC
>TRBD2|TRBJ2-7|TRBV7-8|NA
CASSLGLAGGPFYEQYF
TGTGCCAGCAGCCTCGGACTAGCGGGAGGGCCCTTCTACGAGCAGTACTTC
>TRBD1|TRBJ1-5|TRBV30|NA
CAWRTGGGPSNQPQHF
TGTGCCTGGAGAACAGGGGGGGGACCCTCGAATCAGCCCCAGCATTTT
>NA|TRBJ2-1|TRBV4-1|NA
CASSDRGAGVGKEQFF
TGCGCCAGCAGCGATCGGGGGGCGGGAGTAGGAAAAGAGCAGTTCTTC
>NA|TRBJ2-6|TRBV25-1|NA
CASSDHQSGANVLTF
TGTGCCAGCAGTGACCACCAGTCTGGGGCCAACGTCCTGACTTTC
>NA|TRBJ2-7|TRBV10-3|NA
CAISEMGTVYEQYF
TGTGCCATCAGTGAAATGGGCACGGTCTACGAGCAGTACTTC
>NA|TRBJ2-7|TRBV27|NA
CASSLHQPRGFSYEQYF
TGTGCCAGCAGCCTCCACCAACCCCGGGGGTTCAGCTACGAGCAGTACTTC
>TRBD1|TRBJ2-2|TRBV27|NA
CASSSGTGNTGELFF
TGTGCCAGCAGTTCCGGGACAGGGAACACCGGGGAGCTGTTTTTT
>TRBD1|TRBJ1-1|TRBV18|NA
CASSPRTGTMYTEAFF
TGTGCCAGCTCACCAAGGACAGGGACCATGTACACTGAAGCTTTCTTT
>NA|TRBJ1-2|TRBV19|NA
CATGGGYGYTF
TGTGCCACCGGCGGGGGGTATGGCTACACCTTC
>NA|TRBJ1-2|TRBV4-3|NA
CASSQDRGFYGYTF
TGCGCCAGCAGCCAGGATAGAGGGTTTTATGGCTACACCTTC
>TRBD1|TRBJ1-2|TRBV27|NA
CASSSKGQGWYGYTF
TGTGCCAGCAGTTCAAAGGGACAGGGATGGTATGGCTACACCTTC
>NA|TRBJ2-7|TRBV14|NA
CASSEDHRTARYF
TGTGCCAGCAGCGAAGATCACCGGACAGCCAGGTACTTC
>TRBD2|TRBJ2-1|TRBV28|NA
CATSAGTSGQDNEQFF
TGTGCCACCTCTGCGGGGACTAGCGGGCAAGACAATGAGCAGTTCTTC
>TRBD2|TRBJ2-7|TRBV10-2|NA
CASSDRATSGRPSSYEQYF
TGCGCCAGCAGTGACAGAGCGACTAGCGGGAGGCCGAGCTCCTACGAGCAGTACTTC
>NA|TRBJ1-2|TRBV28|once
CASSPPSGWNYGYTF
TGTGCCAGCAGCCCACCGAGTGGTTGGAACTATGGCTACACCTTC
>TRBD2|TRBJ2-7|TRBV5-1|NA
CASSRSGRGGTEQYF
TGCGCCAGCAGCCGTAGCGGGAGGGGCGGGACCGAGCAGTACTTC
>TRBD1|TRBJ1-2|TRBV4-3|NA
CASSRQGLRGYTF
TGCGCCAGCAGCCGACAGGGTTTGCGGGGCTACACCTTC
>TRBD2|TRBJ2-7|TRBV10-3|NA
CAISASGTSGRHEQYF
TGTGCCATCAGTGCCTCCGGGACTAGCGGGAGACACGAGCAGTACTTC
>TRBD1|TRBJ2-2|TRBV27|once
CASSLSGRGLVVAGELFF
TGTGCCAGCAGTTTATCGGGCAGGGGGCTTGTAGTCGCCGGGGAGCTGTTTTTT
>TRBD2|TRBJ2-1|TRBV28|NA
CASSFTGWLAETKFSYNEQFF
TGTGCCAGCAGTTTCACCGGTTGGCTAGCGGAGACAAAGTTTTCCTACAATGAGCAGTTCTTC